What follows describes a single TCR beta chain. The V segment lost 4 bases and the J segment 2 bases; nucleotides outside the gene matches: 8. The CDR3 is 15 residues long. CDR1 is SGHAT, CDR2 FQNNGV, per germline. Donors were grouped by their self-reported clinical history. The data belong to a study of blood T cell repertoires in COVID-19. Study details: The samples span acute and convalescent COVID-19 from the United States, Italy and Spain.

Repertoires were generated with immunoSEQ multiplex PCR, while TCRdb's copy carries only in-frame clones and drops some. The sample has roughly 130,000 clones; about four fifths are singletons. V gene TRBV11-2 combines with J gene TRBJ2-7; the match to TRBD2 covers 7 bases. The receptor was derived from a man aged 35 to 55 with acute COVID-19. Sequencing used PBMCs or T cells enriched from blood (not recorded which). The CDR3 DNA reads TGTGCCAGCAGCTCTTCTAGCGGTGGAGCCTACGAGCAGTACTTC. Protein product: CASSSSSGGAYEQYF.